This T cell receptor beta chain is from a study of identical twins. Whole-study results and caveats: Among monozygotic twins, out-of-frame TCR alpha sharing exceeded what models predicted.

TCRdb independently ran MiXCR on the 5' RACE reads; one entry per CDR3 protein. This sample has 1.5 million to 2 million distinct CDR3 sequences, with about 31% found just once. The germline gives CDR1 DFQATT, CDR2 SNEGSKA (reference sequence). The CDR3 covers 14 residues. With regard to this clonotype: Its antigen is as yet unknown.

This chain connects TRBV20-1 to TRBJ2-5, with a tentative D call TRBD2 (6 bases). The DNA end is more similar to TRBJ2-7, so the J call may be wrong. The specimen sequenced was cord blood. The clonotype comes from a newborn girl in good health. The CDR3 region is CSAREGWGLYEQYF. As DNA, the CDR3 is TGCAGTGCTAGAGAGGGGTGGGGACTTTACGAGCAGTACTTC.